Each of the 22 T cell receptor beta chains below was sequenced from the same sample in a study of T cells in Graves' hyperthyroidism and ophthalmopathy. The TCR beta CDR3 regions underwent amplification using RNA transcripts as the source. The study used the HTBI primer set for a first-round RT-PCR of the TCR CDR3. TCRdb reprocessed the multiplex PCR reads via MiXCR and lists one record per CDR3 protein. Of fewer than 750,000 distinct CDR3 sequences detected, about 15% appear once; the ten largest clones hold roughly 4.3%. Material for sequencing was blood. The receptors stem from a middle-aged woman with Graves' ophthalmopathy.

This clonotype was counted a single time. The chain employs TRBV10-1 and TRBJ2-3, with 9 bases that match TRBD1. V lost 11 bases and J lost 4; bases outside the gene matches: 4. This CDR3 region has 12 residues. Germline CDR1 is WNHNN and CDR2 is SYGVQD (reference sequence). The DNA for the CDR3 is TGCGCCGGACAGGGGTCTCCAGATACGCAGTATTTT. The encoded protein is CAGQGSPDTQYF.

This clonotype was counted ten times or more. The chain has TRBV19 and TRBJ2-5, with TRBD2 matching over 7 bases. J lost 5 bases, V lost 3 bases, and 9 bases had no gene match. CDR3 size: 15 residues. Germline lookup yields CDR1 LNHDA and CDR2 SQIVND (reference sequence). As DNA, the CDR3 is TGTGCCAGTAGTATCGTCTCTAGCGGAGCGGAGACCCAGTACTTC. Translated, it gives CASSIVSSGAETQYF.

J is TRBJ1-2 and V is TRBV19; no firm D call. The V and J ends lost 8 bases and 4 bases respectively, with 11 bases between them. This CDR3 region has 12 residues. Germline V gene data show CDR1 as LNHDA and CDR2 as SQIVND (reference sequence). The CDR3 reads CASLNTSYGYTF. CDR3 DNA: TGTGCCAGTCTTAACACCAGCTATGGCTACACCTTC.

This sequence joins TRBV18 and TRBJ1-5; D ambiguous. The CDR3 runs to 15 residues. Germline assignment: CDR1 KGHSH and CDR2 LQKENI. The V end lost 2 bases, the J end lost 0 bases, and 8 bases lay between the germline ends. The CDR3 region is CASSPTQISNQPQHF. CDR3 DNA: TGTGCCAGCTCACCAACACAGATTAGCAATCAGCCCCAGCATTTT.

This clonotype occurred many times. This chain connects TRBV12-3 or TRBV12-4 to TRBJ2-7; 9 nucleotides align to TRBD1. The length of the CDR3 is 12 residues. The ends lost 6 bases at V and 5 bases at J; junction bases unmatched: 2. CDR3 nucleotides: TGTGCCAGCAGGGGACAGGGAGACGAGCAGTACTTC. It translates to CASRGQGDEQYF.

This clonotype was detected many times. The rearrangement links TRBV6-5 to TRBJ1-2; TRBD1 matches at 7 bases. The CDR3 runs 11 residues. Unmatched junction bases numbered 6, after V lost 4 bases and J lost 13 bases. CDR1 is MNHEY and CDR2 is SVGAGI in the germline V gene. DNA of the CDR3: TGTGCCAGCAGTTTACGAGGACAGGTCACCTTC. This codes for CASSLRGQVTF.

This clonotype occurred many times. The V gene is TRBV28, the J gene TRBJ1-2; 7 bases are shared with TRBD1. CDR1 is MDHEN and CDR2 is SYDVKM in the germline V gene. V trimming: 6 bases; J trimming: 5 bases; junction bases outside the gene matches: 15. This CDR3 contains 16 residues. The chain's CDR3 is CASRRTGSSGGYGYTF. The CDR3 DNA is TGTGCCAGCAGACGGACAGGATCCAGCGGTGGATATGGCTACACCTTC.

This clonotype was seen repeatedly, ten times or more. V is TRBV6-5 and J is TRBJ2-5, with a tentative D call TRBD1 (5 bases). Between the trimmed V and J ends, which lost 0 bases and 5 bases, there was a span of 13 bases. This CDR3 comprises 15 residues. Germline loops: CDR1 MNHEY, CDR2 SVGAGI. In DNA form, the CDR3 reads TGTGCCAGCAGTTACTCGTTCAGGGTGGGGGAGACCCAGTACTTC. It yields the protein CASSYSFRVGETQYF.

This clonotype was observed at least ten times. The V call is TRBV7-8, the J call TRBJ1-2, with D unresolved. The V end lost 2 bases, the J end lost 5 bases, and 12 bases lay between the germline ends. The CDR3 covers 14 residues. Germline assignment: CDR1 SGHVS and CDR2 FQNEAQ. The CDR3 spells CASSLNPQSYGYTF. CDR3 nucleotide sequence: TGTGCCAGCAGCTTAAACCCCCAGAGTTATGGCTACACCTTC.

This sequence joins TRBV30 and TRBJ2-3; 9 nucleotides match TRBD2. The V gene's germline CDR1 is GTSNPN and CDR2 SVGIG (reference sequence). CDR3 length: 12 residues. Trimming at V came to 5 bases and at J to 4 bases, leaving 1 base not matched to a gene. The CDR3 loop is CAWAGGADTQYF. The CDR3 coding sequence is TGTGCCTGGGCGGGAGGGGCAGATACGCAGTATTTT.

The chain links TRBV6-1 to TRBJ2-2, with D perhaps TRBD1 (5 bases). Germline CDR1 is MNHNS and CDR2 is SASEGT. The CDR3 extends over 13 amino acids. V was shortened by 7 bases and J by 9 bases, with 15 bases between the two germline ends. Written as DNA, the CDR3 is TGTGCCAGCACGGTGGGGCCGCTAAGGGAGCTGTTTTTT. Encoded protein: CASTVGPLRELFF.

This clonotype appeared many times. The rearrangement uses TRBV28 and TRBJ2-7, with 14 bases lining up with TRBD2. Trimming at V came to 5 bases and at J to 2 bases, leaving 8 bases not matched to a gene. CDR3 length: 17 amino acids. Germline V gene data show CDR1 as MDHEN and CDR2 as SYDVKM. The CDR3 loop reads CASSPGLAGDVAYEQYF. The CDR3 region has the DNA TGTGCCAGCAGTCCGGGACTAGCGGGAGATGTGGCCTACGAGCAGTACTTC.

The chain employs TRBV10-2 and TRBJ2-5, with unresolved D. The germline V gene has CDR1 WSHSY and CDR2 SAAADI. CDR3 length: 14 residues. The germline V and J ends were trimmed by 0 bases and 1 base, with 6 bases remaining between them. The CDR3 DNA reads as TGCGCCAGCAGTGAGTCGAGGTTCCAAGAGACCCAGTACTTC. This encodes CASSESRFQETQYF.

This clonotype occurred many times. This chain links TRBV11-1 with TRBJ1-1; 7 bases align to TRBD1. Germline CDR1 is SGHAT and CDR2 is FQDESV (reference sequence). Trimming cost V 5 bases and J 0 bases; bases outside gene matches: 12. The CDR3 runs to 17 residues. The CDR3 loop reads CASSAQRGRTVNTEAFF. The CDR3, as DNA: TGTGCCAGCAGCGCGCAAAGGGGGCGGACAGTGAACACTGAAGCTTTCTTT.

In its sample, this clonotype was seen many times. V is TRBV7-2 and J is TRBJ2-7, with TRBD1 as a possible D gene (5 bases). CDR1 is SGHTA and CDR2 is FQGNSA in the germline V gene. The CDR3 has 15 amino acids. The V gene lost 1 base and the J gene lost 6 bases, with 16 bases spanning the gap. CDR3 in DNA: TGTGCCAGCAGCTTAGTTTGGACACCCCAGGGCGAGCAGTACTTC. Encoded protein: CASSLVWTPQGEQYF.

This chain joins TRBV12-3 or TRBV12-4 and TRBJ1-6; D is ambiguous. V lost 3 bases to trimming and J lost 3 bases, with 6 bases between them. The CDR3 contains 14 residues. The CDR3 sequence: CASSFRGYNSPLHF. The CDR3 DNA reads TGTGCCAGCAGTTTTCGGGGCTATAATTCACCCCTCCACTTT.

This clonotype was picked up many times. The V and J genes are TRBV5-8 and TRBJ2-4, with D maybe TRBD1 (6 bases). V was clipped by 0 bases and J by 1 base, with 8 bases between them. There are 15 residues in the CDR3. Germline loops: CDR1 SGHTS, CDR2 YDEGEE. The CDR3 sequence: CASSLEQGAKNIQYF. CDR3 DNA: TGTGCCAGCAGCTTGGAACAGGGTGCCAAAAACATTCAGTACTTC.

Only a few counts were recorded for this clonotype. The rearrangement uses TRBV4-3 and TRBJ2-5, with D unclear. The V gene lost 0 bases and the J gene lost 1 base, with 9 bases spanning the gap. Per the germline V gene, CDR1 is LGHNA and CDR2 is YSLEER. The CDR3 runs 15 residues. The CDR3 loop is CASSQETDRQETQYF. DNA of the CDR3: TGCGCCAGCAGCCAAGAGACCGACCGCCAAGAGACCCAGTACTTC.

In its sample, this clonotype was seen many times. The chain recombines TRBV27 with TRBJ2-7; 10 nucleotides align to TRBD1. This CDR3 region has 15 residues. Germline assignment: CDR1 MNHEY and CDR2 SMNVEV (reference sequence). V dropped 2 bases and J dropped 7; count of bases not matched to a gene: 8. CDR3 sequence (DNA): TGTGCCAGCAGTTTAGTGGGACAGGGGAATCGGGAGCAGTACTTC. Translated: CASSLVGQGNREQYF.

The sample holds many counts of this clonotype. V gene TRBV12-3 or TRBV12-4 combines with J gene TRBJ1-3, with D hard to call. Deletions cut 4 bases from V and 0 bases from J, with 19 bases between. This CDR3 is built from 18 residues. Written as DNA, the CDR3 is TGTGCCAGCAGTTCAAATCGCATGCACCGAACCTCTGGAAACACCATATATTTT. Amino acids: CASSSNRMHRTSGNTIYF.

Many counts were recorded for this clonotype. This chain links TRBV9 with TRBJ1-2; D not resolved. The V gene lost 4 bases and the J gene lost 0 bases, with 10 bases spanning the gap. The CDR3 sequence is 14 residues long. The V gene's germline CDR1 is SGDLS and CDR2 YYNGEE. CDR3 amino acids: CASSSPSANYGYTF. The CDR3 DNA sequence: TGTGCCAGCAGCTCGCCGTCCGCTAACTATGGCTACACCTTC.

This clonotype was seen ten or more times. The gene calls are TRBV9 and TRBJ1-1; D perhaps matches TRBD1 (6 bases). CDR1 is SGDLS and CDR2 is YYNGEE in the germline V gene. V lost 4 bases and J 3 bases, leaving 10 bases between the germline ends. The CDR3 length is 13 residues. DNA for the CDR3: TGTGCCAGCAGCACCGAGGGGGACACTGAAGCTTTCTTT. Protein sequence: CASSTEGDTEAFF.